The sample holds many counts of the clone carrying this T cell receptor beta chain. Antigen specificity is unknown. The sample belongs to a study of human T cells and chemical hapten exposure. Study results and limitations: The count of PT1 expanded TCRs correlated positively with patch test score. Expanded TCRs created a significantly greater count of big CDR3 similarity clusters than controls did.

Time point defined: patch test 1, 2 weeks after DPC sensitization. The treatment: therapeutic diphenylcyclopropenone sensitization with weekly scalp DPC. From the RACE reads, TCRdb called clonotypes with MiXCR, one entry per CDR3 protein. The sample consists of fewer than 500,000 distinct CDR3 sequences, roughly 4.8% of them appearing once. The input for sequencing was whole blood, taken in connection with sensitization to the hapten diphenylcyclopropenone (DPC). The sequence was obtained from a woman aged 50 to 60 with alopecia areata. Some clones in this sample may be carry-over from other donors' samples.

CDR3 region: CASNLVTAGTDTQYF. The DNA for the CDR3 is TGTGCCAGCAATTTGGTGACAGCGGGCACAGATACGCAGTATTTT. V is TRBV28 and J is TRBJ2-3; perhaps D is TRBD1 or TRBD2 (5 bases each). Trimming stripped 7 bases from V and 1 base from J, with 15 bases between. The germline CDR1 and CDR2 sequences are MDHEN and SYDVKM. The CDR3 consists of 15 residues. Looking up the rest from reference TRBV28 and TRBJ2-3 gives the full variable domain: DVKVTQSSRYLVKRTGEKVFLECVQDMDHENMFWYRQDPGLGLRLIYFSYDVKMKEKGDIPEGYSVSREKKERFSLILESASTNQTSMYLCASNLVTAGTDTQYFGPGTRLTVL.